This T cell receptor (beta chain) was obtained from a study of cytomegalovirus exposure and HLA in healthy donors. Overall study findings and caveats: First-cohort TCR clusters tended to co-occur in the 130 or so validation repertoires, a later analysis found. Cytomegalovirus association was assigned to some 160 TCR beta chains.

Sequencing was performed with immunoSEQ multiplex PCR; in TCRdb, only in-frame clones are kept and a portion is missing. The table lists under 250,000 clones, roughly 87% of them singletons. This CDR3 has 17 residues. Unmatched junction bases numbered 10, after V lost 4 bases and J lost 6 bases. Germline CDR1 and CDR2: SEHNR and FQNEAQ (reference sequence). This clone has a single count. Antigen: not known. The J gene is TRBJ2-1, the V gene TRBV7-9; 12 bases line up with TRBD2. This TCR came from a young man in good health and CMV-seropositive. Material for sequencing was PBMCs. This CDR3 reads CASSYQPGTSGFNEQFF. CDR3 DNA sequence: TGTGCCAGCAGCTACCAACCCGGGACTAGCGGGTTCAATGAGCAGTTCTTC.